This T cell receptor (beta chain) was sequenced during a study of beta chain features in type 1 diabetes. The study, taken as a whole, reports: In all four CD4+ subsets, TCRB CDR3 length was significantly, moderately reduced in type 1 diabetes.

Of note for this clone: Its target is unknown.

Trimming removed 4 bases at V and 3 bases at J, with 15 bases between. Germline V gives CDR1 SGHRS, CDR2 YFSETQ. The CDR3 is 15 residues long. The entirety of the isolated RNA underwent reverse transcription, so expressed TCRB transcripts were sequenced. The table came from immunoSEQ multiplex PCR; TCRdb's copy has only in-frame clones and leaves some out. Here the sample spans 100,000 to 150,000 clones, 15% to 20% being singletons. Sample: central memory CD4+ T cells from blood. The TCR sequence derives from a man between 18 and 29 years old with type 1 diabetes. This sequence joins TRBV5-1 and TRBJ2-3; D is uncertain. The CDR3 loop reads CASSQQSSRTDTQYF. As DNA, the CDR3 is TGCGCCAGCAGCCAACAAAGCTCTCGGACAGATACGCAGTATTTT.